The 26 T cell receptor beta chains below all came from one sample that was sequenced in a study of cytomegalovirus exposure and HLA in healthy donors. The PCR employed 60 Vbeta primers together with 13 Jbeta primers. The assay was immunoSEQ multiplex PCR, and TCRdb's table has in-frame clones only and misses some. Seen here are hundreds of thousands of clones, 60% to 80% observed once, and the top ten hold 3.8%. The sample consisted of PBMCs. These receptors all stem from a male donor in good health and CMV-seronegative.

The chain uses TRBV28 and TRBJ1-1, with D hard to call. Germline CDR1 MDHEN, CDR2 SYDVKM. The CDR3 length is 16 residues. V lost 5 bases to trimming and J lost 6 bases, with 22 bases between them. The CDR3 DNA follows: TGTGCCAGCAGTAGCCCGTCCAGGCCCTCCCGCCCTGAAGCTTTCTTT. Translated: CASSSPSRPSRPEAFF.

This clone appeared a single time. The rearrangement joins TRBV7-8 to TRBJ1-1; D may be TRBD1 (5 bases). Per the germline V gene, CDR1 is SGHVS and CDR2 is FQNEAQ. Trimming shortened V by 7 bases and J by 0 bases, and 9 bases separated the two germline ends. The CDR3 is 13 amino acids. CDR3 region: CASTGGVNTEAFF. In nucleotides, the CDR3 is TGTGCCAGCACCGGGGGGGTGAACACTGAAGCTTTCTTT.

This sequence joins TRBV6-6 and TRBJ2-2, with D perhaps TRBD1 (5 bases). V lost 3 bases and J 3 bases, leaving 8 bases between the germline ends. From germline, CDR1 is MNHNY and CDR2 SVGAGI (reference sequence). There are 14 residues in the CDR3. The CDR3 region is CASSYQGYTGELFF. In DNA form, the CDR3 reads TGTGCCAGCAGTTATCAGGGTTACACCGGGGAGCTGTTTTTT.

In its sample, this clone was seen a few times. This rearrangement joins TRBV10-2 to TRBJ1-5; 7 nucleotides agree with TRBD1. The CDR3 loop spans 15 amino acids. Germline V gene lookup returns CDR1 WSHSY and CDR2 SAAADI. The V and J ends lost 2 bases and 4 bases, in that order; junction bases with no gene match: 5. The chain's CDR3 is CASSEAGGRNQPQHF. Here the CDR3 DNA reads TGCGCCAGCAGTGAGGCAGGGGGTAGGAATCAGCCCCAGCATTTT.

The rearrangement joins TRBV6-1 to TRBJ1-1; D is ambiguous. The CDR3 length is 13 residues. V gave up 3 bases and J gave up 3 bases, with 8 bases separating them. The V gene's germline CDR1 is MNHNS and CDR2 SASEGT. The chain's CDR3 is CASSDEEYTEAFF. DNA for the CDR3: TGTGCCAGCAGTGATGAAGAGTACACTGAAGCTTTCTTT.

This sequence joins TRBV9 and TRBJ2-2; TRBD2 might be the D (6 bases). The CDR3 is 16 residues long. Germline values: CDR1 SGDLS, CDR2 YYNGEE. V was pared by 0 bases and J by 0 bases, with 9 bases between. The CDR3 here is CASSVVSGSNTGELFF. The CDR3, as DNA: TGTGCCAGCAGCGTAGTAAGCGGGTCGAACACCGGGGAGCTGTTTTTT.

This chain connects TRBV18 to TRBJ2-3; D gene uncertain. The CDR3 totals 15 residues. V gave up 3 bases and J gave up 2 bases, with 12 bases separating them. Germline V lookup: CDR1 KGHSH, CDR2 LQKENI. The DNA of the CDR3 is TGTGCCAGCTCACCCCGAGCCGCCTACACAGATACGCAGTATTTT. Translating gives CASSPRAAYTDTQYF.

The rearrangement links TRBV6-6 to TRBJ2-7; 7 nucleotides align to TRBD1. The length of the CDR3 is 12 residues. With V trimmed by 5 bases and J by 4 bases, 2 bases remained unmatched. CDR1 is MNHNY and CDR2 is SVGAGI in the germline V gene (reference sequence). Here the CDR3 reads CASSGQAYEQYF. CDR3 sequence (DNA): TGTGCCAGCAGTGGACAGGCTTACGAGCAGTACTTC.

This clone was counted between two and nine times. The V call is TRBV4-1, the J call TRBJ1-1; D remains ambiguous. CDR3 length equals 12 residues. Germline V gene lookup returns CDR1 MGHRA and CDR2 YSYEKL. V dropped 1 base and J dropped 9 bases, with 9 bases sitting between them. The chain's CDR3 is CASSQAYEKAFF. Written as DNA, the CDR3 is TGCGCCAGCAGCCAAGCCTACGAAAAAGCTTTCTTT.

The chain carries TRBV6-5 and TRBJ2-1, with a tentative D call TRBD1 (5 bases). Trimming pared 5 bases from V and 2 bases from J, leaving 10 bases between. Germline V CDR1 and CDR2: MNHEY, SVGAGI. The CDR3 has 14 residues. This chain's CDR3 is CASSPSGTYNEQFF. The CDR3 nucleotides are TGTGCCAGCAGTCCATCAGGGACCTACAATGAGCAGTTCTTC.

V gene TRBV5-1 combines with J gene TRBJ2-3; 8 bases agree with TRBD2. The V and J ends lost 4 bases and 1 base, in that order; junction bases with no gene match: 2. Germline CDR1 reads SGHRS; CDR2 reads YFSETQ. This CDR3 has 14 residues. CDR3 coding DNA: TGCGCCAGCAGCCACGGGGGGGGCACAGATACGCAGTATTTT. This translates into CASSHGGGTDTQYF.

The chain combines TRBV19 with TRBJ1-5; TRBD1 aligns across 9 bases. J lost 6 bases, V lost 3 bases, and 9 bases had no gene match. The CDR3 extends over 16 amino acids. Germline CDR1 is LNHDA and CDR2 is SQIVND (reference sequence). The DNA of the CDR3 is TGTGCCAGTAGTATGGACACAGGGGGCAGGGGTCAGCCCCAGCATTTT. Its translation is CASSMDTGGRGQPQHF. Full variable domain (remainder filled in from reference TRBV19 and TRBJ1-5): DGGITQSPKYLFRKEGQNVTLSCEQNLNHDAMYWYRQDPGQGLRLIYYSQIVNDFQKGDIAEGYSVSREKKESFPLTVTSAQKNPTAFYLCASSMDTGGRGQPQHFGDGTRLSIL.

This clone was seen only a few times. The V and J genes are TRBV14 and TRBJ1-2; a weak D match, TRBD1 (5 bases). The CDR3 is 15 residues long. Germline V lookup: CDR1 SGHDN, CDR2 FVKESK. The V end was cut by 4 bases, the J end by 4 bases, with 16 bases between. This chain's CDR3 is CASSPTGGGPYGYTF. For the CDR3, the DNA is TGTGCCAGCAGCCCCACGGGGGGGGGTCCCTATGGCTACACCTTC.

This clone was counted only a few times. This sequence joins TRBV7-2 and TRBJ1-1, with 9 bases aligning to TRBD1. Germline trimming cut 5 bases from V and 5 bases from J; bases unmatched to any gene: 6. The CDR3 extends over 14 amino acids. The germline CDR1 and CDR2 sequences are SGHTA and FQGNSA. CDR3: CASSPHRGQTEAFF. As DNA, the CDR3 is TGTGCCAGCAGCCCCCACAGGGGGCAGACTGAAGCTTTCTTT.

This chain joins TRBV27 and TRBJ2-3, with D possibly matching TRBD2 (6 bases). Germline lookup yields CDR1 MNHEY and CDR2 SMNVEV (reference sequence). The CDR3 is 17 residues long. Trimming took 6 bases from V and 0 from J, leaving 19 bases between them. CDR3 coding DNA: TGTGCCAGCAGGGGCACTAGCACCCTCGGGAGCACAGATACGCAGTATTTT. The encoded protein is CASRGTSTLGSTDTQYF.

The chain carries TRBV19 and TRBJ2-1, with 7 bases matching TRBD2. The germline V gene encodes CDR1 LNHDA and CDR2 SQIVND (reference sequence). CDR3 size: 14 residues. V shed 3 bases, J shed 6 bases, and the junction held 5 bases outside the gene matches. The CDR3 region is CASSMGGSFNEQFF. CDR3 DNA: TGTGCCAGTAGTATGGGCGGGAGTTTCAATGAGCAGTTCTTC.

The rearrangement uses TRBV2 and TRBJ2-4, with 9 bases that match TRBD2. Germline CDR1 SNHLY, CDR2 FYNNEI. This CDR3 is 13 amino acids long. Trimming at V came to 7 bases and at J to 8 bases, leaving 6 bases not matched to a gene. For the CDR3, the DNA is TGTGCCAGCATGGCGGGAGGGCGGGACATTCAGTACTTC. Translation gives CASMAGGRDIQYF. The entire variable domain, with the rest obtained from reference TRBV2 and TRBJ2-4, is as follows: EPEVTQTPSHQVTQMGQEVILRCVPISNHLYFYWYRQILGQKVEFLVSFYNNEISEKSEIFDDQFSVERPDGSNFTLKIRSTKLEDSAMYFCASMAGGRDIQYFGAGTRLSVL.

A word on this clone: A read error may be the cause here, since a much bigger clone is one base away. CDR3: CASSSTGPYEQYF. For the CDR3, the DNA is TGTGCCAGCAGCTCGACAGGGCCCTACGAGCAGTACTTC. The J gene is TRBJ2-7, the V gene TRBV7-9; 7 nucleotides align to TRBD1. The CDR3 is 13 amino acids. The germline V gene has CDR1 SEHNR and CDR2 FQNEAQ (reference sequence). V lost 4 bases, J lost 2 bases, and 2 bases stayed unmatched.

The chain recombines TRBV29-1 with TRBJ2-1; 9 bases are shared with TRBD1. Germline V gives CDR1 SQVTM, CDR2 ANQGSEA. This CDR3 contains 16 residues. V dropped 5 bases and J dropped 4; count of bases not matched to a gene: 12. CDR3 coding DNA: TGCAGCGTTCCTAAACAGGGGGCATCCCCTTACAATGAGCAGTTCTTC. Encoded protein: CSVPKQGASPYNEQFF.

This sequence joins TRBV5-1 and TRBJ2-2, with 14 bases aligning to TRBD2. V gave up 4 bases and J gave up 5 bases; unmatched junction bases: 1. This CDR3 contains 15 residues. Germline V gene lookup returns CDR1 SGHRS and CDR2 YFSETQ. The CDR3 sequence: CASSRTSGRTGELFF. The CDR3 nucleotides read TGCGCCAGCAGCCGGACTAGCGGGAGGACCGGGGAGCTGTTTTTT.

This clone was counted between two and nine times. The chain links TRBV28 to TRBJ2-1, with TRBD2 identical over 10 bases. The V segment lost 5 bases and the J segment 5 bases; nucleotides outside the gene matches: 6. Germline loops: CDR1 MDHEN, CDR2 SYDVKM. The CDR3 loop spans 15 amino acids. The CDR3 protein is CASSPSGSPHNEQFF. CDR3 nucleotide sequence: TGTGCCAGCAGTCCTAGCGGGAGTCCCCACAATGAGCAGTTCTTC.

The gene calls are TRBV27 and TRBJ1-5; 9 nucleotides agree with TRBD1. In germline, CDR1 is MNHEY, CDR2 SMNVEV (reference sequence). This CDR3 has 16 amino acids. J gave up 7 bases and V 5 bases, and 12 bases lay outside the gene matches. The chain's CDR3 is CASSQNLQGAGQPQHF. The CDR3 DNA follows: TGTGCCAGCAGTCAAAATTTACAGGGGGCCGGGCAGCCCCAGCATTTT.

This clone is a singleton in its sample. The genes are TRBV7-9 and TRBJ2-7, with 9 bases matching TRBD2. Germline lookup yields CDR1 SEHNR and CDR2 FQNEAQ (reference sequence). The CDR3 has 17 residues. J gave up 2 bases and V 5 bases, and 13 bases lay outside the gene matches. CDR3 sequence (DNA): TGTGCCAGCAGCCCTGCCCGGGCAGCGGGGGGAACCTACGAGCAGTACTTC. Amino acid sequence: CASSPARAAGGTYEQYF.

This chain joins TRBV2 and TRBJ2-5; the D gene is possibly TRBD2 (7 bases). This CDR3 has 17 amino acids. The germline V gene encodes CDR1 SNHLY and CDR2 FYNNEI. Trimming shortened V by 9 bases and J by 3 bases, and 26 bases separated the two germline ends. The CDR3 here is CARAGGPSGALEETQYF. The CDR3 DNA reads as TGTGCCAGGGCCGGGGGGCCTAGCGGAGCCCTCGAAGAGACCCAGTACTTC.

The genes are TRBV18 and TRBJ2-7; TRBD2 aligns across 12 bases. V trimming: 3 bases; J trimming: 5 bases; junction bases outside the gene matches: 8. The germline V gene has CDR1 KGHSH and CDR2 LQKENI. The CDR3 is made up of 16 amino acids. The CDR3 nucleotides are TGTGCCAGCTCACCGCTAGCGGGAGGGCCCGGGGACGAGCAGTACTTC. Amino acid sequence: CASSPLAGGPGDEQYF.

This clone has more than one count but fewer than ten. CDR3 DNA sequence: TGTGCCAGCAGTTCCTACCCTATAGGGGTTGTGGTGGGCAATCAGCCCCAGCATTTT. It codes for CASSSYPIGVVVGNQPQHF. The V gene is TRBV28, the J gene TRBJ1-5, with D maybe TRBD1 (5 bases). CDR3 length: 19 residues. V lost 4 bases and J 2 bases, leaving 24 bases between the germline ends. Germline V gives CDR1 MDHEN, CDR2 SYDVKM. Combining the CDR3 with reference TRBV28 and TRBJ1-5 gives the whole variable domain DVKVTQSSRYLVKRTGEKVFLECVQDMDHENMFWYRQDPGLGLRLIYFSYDVKMKEKGDIPEGYSVSREKKERFSLILESASTNQTSMYLCASSSYPIGVVVGNQPQHFGDGTRLSIL.